These 4 T cell receptor beta chains were sequenced from one sample in a study of T-cell reconstitution after alpha-beta-depleted transplantation in children. A library of TCRbeta sequences, prepared with unique molecular identifiers, was generated. A single record per CDR3 protein comes from TCRdb applying MiXCR to the PCR reads. Found here are some 600,000 distinct CDR3 sequences, under 15% of them singletons; the top ten hold roughly 2.3%. The source material was PBMCs, mostly from graft donor cells, sampled 360 days after TCRalphabeta/CD19-depleted stem cell transplant. The receptors stem from a male patient aged 10 to 17 who had a stem cell transplant for acute myeloid leukemia, so the T cells may come from the graft donor.

This clonotype was picked up a small number of times. This chain links TRBV18 with TRBJ2-1; the D call may be TRBD1 or TRBD2 (6 bases each). V was clipped by 1 base and J by 2 bases, with 12 bases between them. Germline V gene data show CDR1 as KGHSH and CDR2 as LQKENI. The CDR3 covers 16 residues. The CDR3 loop reads CASSPRRGEAYNEQFF. In nucleotides, the CDR3 is TGTGCCAGCTCACCACGAAGGGGGGAGGCCTACAATGAGCAGTTCTTC.

This clonotype was counted a few times. The V gene is TRBV29-1, the J gene TRBJ1-2; a possible D gene is TRBD1 (5 bases). Trimming shortened V by 3 bases and J by 5 bases, and 7 bases separated the two germline ends. CDR3 length equals 11 residues. CDR1 and CDR2 (germline): SQVTM, ANQGSEA. The CDR3 spells CSVETVYGYTF. For the CDR3, the DNA is TGCAGCGTTGAGACAGTTTATGGCTACACCTTC.

This chain connects TRBV7-2 to TRBJ1-5; unclear D gene. Germline V gives CDR1 SGHTA, CDR2 FQGNSA. Trimming pared 5 bases from V and 2 bases from J, leaving 16 bases between. This CDR3 has 16 residues. In DNA, the CDR3 is TGTGCCAGCAGCCACCAGGTACCCTTTGGCAATCAGCCCCAGCATTTT. This codes for CASSHQVPFGNQPQHF.

The chain employs TRBV11-2 and TRBJ1-2; D possibly corresponds to TRBD1 (5 bases). The germline V gene has CDR1 SGHAT and CDR2 FQNNGV. CDR3 length equals 15 residues. The V end was cut by 4 bases, the J end by 2 bases, with 14 bases between. The CDR3 nucleotides read TGTGCCAGCAGCTCACTTGGGGGACCCAACTATGGCTACACCTTC. As protein: CASSSLGGPNYGYTF.